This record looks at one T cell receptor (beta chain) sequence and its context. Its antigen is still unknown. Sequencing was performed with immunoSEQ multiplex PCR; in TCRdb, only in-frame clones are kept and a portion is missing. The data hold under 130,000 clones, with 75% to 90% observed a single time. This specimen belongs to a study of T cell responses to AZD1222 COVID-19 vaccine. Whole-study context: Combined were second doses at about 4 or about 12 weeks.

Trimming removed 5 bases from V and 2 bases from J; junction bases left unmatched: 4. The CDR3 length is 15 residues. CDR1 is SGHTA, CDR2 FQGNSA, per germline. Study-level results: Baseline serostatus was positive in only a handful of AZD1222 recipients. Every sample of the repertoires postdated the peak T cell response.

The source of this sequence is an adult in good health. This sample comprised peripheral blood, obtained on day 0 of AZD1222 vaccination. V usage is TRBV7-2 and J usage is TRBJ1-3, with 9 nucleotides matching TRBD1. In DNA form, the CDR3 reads TGTGCCAGCAGCAACCACAGGGGGCCTGGAAACACCATATATTTT. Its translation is CASSNHRGPGNTIYF.